These 29 T cell receptor beta chains originate from one sample sequenced in a study of CD8 T cells in Susac syndrome. RNA was extracted with the RNeasy kit, and a quantity of about 0.45 to 1 ug was reverse transcribed using random hexamers. Each CDR3 protein is one row after TCRdb ran MiXCR on the immunoSEQ multiplex PCR reads. The sample has 190,000 or so distinct CDR3 sequences, around 96% seen once. Sample: CD4+ T cells from PBMCs. These receptors came from a human donor with multiple sclerosis.

The CDR3, as DNA: TGCAGTGGAGGTGAACCGACAGGGACTGAAGCTTTCTTT. Its translation: CSGGEPTGTEAFF. The chain carries TRBV29-1 and TRBJ1-1; 7 nucleotides align to TRBD1. The CDR3 is 13 residues long. The germline gives CDR1 SQVTM, CDR2 ANQGSEA.

The chain joins TRBV20-1 to TRBJ1-6; perhaps TRBD1 as D (5 bases). V was clipped by 3 bases and J by 9 bases, with 15 bases between them. Germline CDR1 DFQATT, CDR2 SNEGSKA (reference sequence). The CDR3 contains 14 residues. The CDR3 sequence is CSASDWGPRSPLHF. DNA for the CDR3: TGCAGTGCTAGTGACTGGGGACCGCGTTCACCCCTCCACTTT.

The chain uses TRBV15 and TRBJ1-3; D is ambiguous. V lost 7 bases to trimming and J lost 4 bases, with 14 bases between them. Germline V gene lookup returns CDR1 LNHNV and CDR2 YYDKDF (reference sequence). CDR3 size: 14 residues. Written as DNA, the CDR3 is TGTGCCACCACTACCCGTGGGTTAGGAAACACCATATATTTT. It encodes CATTTRGLGNTIYF.

The chain has TRBV27 and TRBJ1-1; D might be TRBD1 (6 bases). Germline CDR1 is MNHEY and CDR2 is SMNVEV (reference sequence). The V gene lost 4 bases and the J gene lost 3 bases, with 9 bases spanning the gap. This CDR3 has 13 amino acids. This CDR3 reads CASSYRADTEAFF. The CDR3 coding sequence is TGTGCCAGCAGTTACAGGGCGGACACTGAAGCTTTCTTT.

The genes are TRBV5-1 and TRBJ2-7; 8 bases line up with TRBD1. The CDR3 is 16 amino acids. V lost 0 bases, J lost 4 bases, and 9 bases stayed unmatched. Per germline, CDR1 SGHRS and CDR2 YFSETQ. This CDR3 reads CASSLAARQGSYEQYF. As DNA, the CDR3 is TGCGCCAGCAGCTTGGCTGCGAGACAGGGGTCGTACGAGCAGTACTTC.

This clonotype occurred once. This chain links TRBV5-1 with TRBJ2-3, with D maybe TRBD2 (6 bases). The V end was cut by 1 base, the J end by 6 bases, with 21 bases between. From germline, CDR1 is SGHRS and CDR2 YFSETQ. CDR3 length: 17 amino acids. This CDR3 is CASSLRQGGFKTDTQYF. In DNA, the CDR3 is TGCGCCAGCAGCTTGCGGCAGGGAGGATTTAAGACGGATACGCAGTATTTT.

This rearrangement joins TRBV20-1 to TRBJ2-5; the match to TRBD2 covers 9 bases. The CDR3 has 16 residues. With V trimmed by 5 bases and J by 1 base, 11 bases remained unmatched. Germline V gene data show CDR1 as DFQATT and CDR2 as SNEGSKA (reference sequence). CDR3 region: CSAFSGGGQLQETQYF. The CDR3, as DNA: TGCAGTGCTTTTAGCGGGGGCGGTCAACTCCAAGAGACCCAGTACTTC.

The rearrangement uses TRBV5-4 and TRBJ2-5; D tentatively reads TRBD1 or TRBD2 (5 bases each). The CDR3 consists of 16 residues. Trimming pared 0 bases from V and 7 bases from J, leaving 19 bases between. Germline CDR1 is SGHNT and CDR2 is YYREEE (reference sequence). The CDR3 DNA reads as TGTGCCAGCAGCTTGGATCGTCAGGGTGAGAGGGGGACCCAGTACTTC. Its protein product is CASSLDRQGERGTQYF.

This clonotype was counted once. J is TRBJ1-2 and V is TRBV12-3 or TRBV12-4; D is uncertain. V gave up 3 bases and J gave up 7 bases, with 12 bases separating them. There are 13 residues in the CDR3. The CDR3: CASSLEGTLGYTF. Written as DNA, the CDR3 is TGTGCCAGCAGTTTGGAGGGCACCCTTGGCTACACCTTC.

The rearrangement links TRBV2 to TRBJ1-1; a weak D match, TRBD1 (5 bases). V was cut by 8 bases and J by 1 base, with 8 bases left in between. Germline CDR1 and CDR2: SNHLY and FYNNEI. This CDR3 contains 12 residues. The CDR3: CASGDENTEAFF. In nucleotides, the CDR3 is TGTGCCAGCGGGGACGAGAACACTGAAGCTTTCTTT. The entire variable domain, with the rest obtained from reference TRBV2 and TRBJ1-1, is as follows: EPEVTQTPSHQVTQMGQEVILRCVPISNHLYFYWYRQILGQKVEFLVSFYNNEISEKSEIFDDQFSVERPDGSNFTLKIRSTKLEDSAMYFCASGDENTEAFFGQGTRLTVV.

The rearrangement links TRBV24-1 to TRBJ2-6; D unclear. V shed 4 bases and J shed 0 bases, with 9 bases lying between them. This CDR3 is 16 amino acids long. Germline values: CDR1 KGHDR, CDR2 SFDVKD. Here the CDR3 reads CATSEGGHSGANVLTF. CDR3 nucleotides: TGTGCCACCAGTGAGGGCGGCCACTCTGGGGCCAACGTCCTGACTTTC.

This clonotype appeared once. For the CDR3, the DNA is TGTGCCACCAGTGACCCGAGGGCCTCTGGACTCGAGCAGTACTTC. Translation gives CATSDPRASGLEQYF. The rearrangement joins TRBV24-1 to TRBJ2-7, with D perhaps matching TRBD2 (5 bases). The CDR3 loop spans 15 amino acids. The germline gives CDR1 KGHDR, CDR2 SFDVKD. Trimming took off 4 bases at V and 6 bases at J, with 18 bases between the two ends.

This sequence joins TRBV30 and TRBJ2-5; no firm D call. This CDR3 is 11 amino acids long. Germline values: CDR1 GTSNPN, CDR2 SVGIG (reference sequence). With 4 bases removed from V and 7 bases from J, the gap between germline ends came to 10 bases. DNA of the CDR3: TGTGCCTGGACTACGCGGTCGACCCAGTACTTC. Its translation is CAWTTRSTQYF.

This chain joins TRBV12-3 or TRBV12-4 and TRBJ1-5; D is possibly TRBD1 (6 bases). CDR3 length equals 14 residues. The V gene lost 5 bases and the J gene lost 2 bases, with 10 bases spanning the gap. In DNA, the CDR3 is TGTGCCAGCAGTCCACGACAGGGCAATCAGCCCCAGCATTTT. Its translation: CASSPRQGNQPQHF.

The chain is built from TRBV18 and TRBJ1-1; no clear D. The CDR3 totals 14 residues. The germline V gene has CDR1 KGHSH and CDR2 LQKENI. V was cut by 2 bases and J by 4 bases, with 11 bases left in between. The CDR3 region has the DNA TGTGCCAGCTCACCAAACAGTTTGGGCACTGAAGCTTTCTTT. Its translation: CASSPNSLGTEAFF. The whole variable domain, remainder taken from reference TRBV18 and TRBJ1-1, is NAGVMQNPRHLVRRRGQEARLRCSPMKGHSHVYWYRQLPEEGLKFMVYLQKENIIDESGMPKERFSAEFPKEGPSILRIQQVVRGDSAAYFCASSPNSLGTEAFFGQGTRLTVV.

This clonotype has just one count. The chain links TRBV29-1 to TRBJ1-1, with 9 bases that match TRBD1. After removal of 7 bases from V and 1 base from J, the junction contained 1 base not matched to a gene. CDR1 SQVTM and CDR2 ANQGSEA come from the germline V gene. The CDR3 loop spans 12 amino acids. In DNA, the CDR3 is TGCAGCGGGGACAGGGCGAACACTGAAGCTTTCTTT. Amino acids: CSGDRANTEAFF.

The CDR3 DNA reads TGCGCCAGCAGCCAAGAACACGCCCAACGGGAGCAGTACTTC. Amino acids: CASSQEHAQREQYF. The chain carries TRBV4-1 and TRBJ2-7; D is undetermined. The CDR3 length is 14 residues. Germline V gives CDR1 MGHRA, CDR2 YSYEKL. Trimming cost V 0 bases and J 7 bases, with 13 bases left between them.

This clonotype has only one observation. V is TRBV30 and J is TRBJ1-5; no definite D call. This CDR3 region has 13 residues. From germline, CDR1 is GTSNPN and CDR2 SVGIG (reference sequence). V lost 0 bases and J lost 3, with 6 bases in between. The CDR3 protein is CAWSVADNQPQHF. CDR3 coding DNA: TGTGCCTGGAGTGTGGCGGACAATCAGCCCCAGCATTTT.

This chain joins TRBV4-1 and TRBJ2-1; 8 bases fit TRBD2. V lost 0 bases to trimming and J lost 10 bases; unmatched junction nucleotides: 11. This CDR3 has 16 amino acids. Germline lookup yields CDR1 MGHRA and CDR2 YSYEKL. CDR3 sequence reads: CASSQDEGAGVREQFF. For the CDR3, the DNA is TGCGCCAGCAGCCAAGATGAAGGAGCGGGGGTTCGCGAGCAGTTCTTC.

V usage is TRBV29-1 and J usage is TRBJ1-4; possibly TRBD1 for D (6 bases). Trimming removed 4 bases at V and 5 bases at J, with 11 bases between. This CDR3 region has 13 residues. Germline CDR1 reads SQVTM; CDR2 reads ANQGSEA. The CDR3 loop reads CSVARGQNEKLFF. The CDR3 DNA is TGCAGCGTTGCCCGGGGGCAAAATGAAAAACTGTTTTTT.

The J gene is TRBJ1-2, the V gene TRBV7-8, with 7 bases matching TRBD1. CDR1 and CDR2 (germline): SGHVS, FQNEAQ. V dropped 3 bases and J dropped 5; count of bases not matched to a gene: 12. This CDR3 is 16 amino acids long. The CDR3 here is CASSFETGNLVYGYTF. CDR3 DNA sequence: TGTGCCAGCAGCTTTGAGACAGGGAACTTGGTGTATGGCTACACCTTC.

This clonotype has a single count. This sequence joins TRBV29-1 and TRBJ1-1; possible D gene TRBD1, 5 bases. This CDR3 has 12 residues. Trimming took off 7 bases at V and 7 bases at J, with 16 bases between the two ends. CDR1 and CDR2 (germline): SQVTM, ANQGSEA. CDR3 sequence reads: CSALGESSEAFF. As DNA, the CDR3 is TGCAGCGCCCTAGGGGAAAGCAGTGAAGCTTTCTTT.

This clonotype was seen only once. This rearrangement joins TRBV4-1 to TRBJ1-1; maybe TRBD1 (6 bases). The CDR3 has 15 residues. V was shortened by 3 bases and J by 2 bases, with 13 bases between the two germline ends. Looked up from germline, CDR1 is MGHRA and CDR2 is YSYEKL. DNA for the CDR3: TGCGCCAGCAGCCACCCCTTGACAGGAAACACTGAAGCTTTCTTT. Translated, it gives CASSHPLTGNTEAFF.

In this sample, this clonotype turned up once. The chain combines TRBV24-1 with TRBJ2-5; a possible D gene is TRBD1 (6 bases). Trimming took off 4 bases at V and 6 bases at J, with 11 bases between the two ends. Germline values: CDR1 KGHDR, CDR2 SFDVKD. The CDR3 covers 13 residues. The CDR3 nucleotides read TGTGCCACCAGTGACCTCAGGGGCCAGACCCAGTACTTC. Amino acids: CATSDLRGQTQYF.

V gene TRBV29-1 combines with J gene TRBJ2-7, with D perhaps matching TRBD2 (6 bases). Looked up from germline, CDR1 is SQVTM and CDR2 is ANQGSEA. The CDR3 runs to 13 residues. The germline V and J ends were trimmed by 7 bases and 1 base, with 14 bases remaining between them. CDR3 nucleotides: TGCAGCGGGGTCGCCGGGGGTTCCTACGAGCAGTACTTC. It specifies CSGVAGGSYEQYF.

The chain has TRBV3-1 and TRBJ2-5, with TRBD1 identical over 7 bases. This CDR3 has 16 residues. CDR1 is LGHDT and CDR2 is YNNKEL in the germline V gene (reference sequence). V was clipped by 0 bases and J by 5 bases; unmatched bases: 9. CDR3 protein: CASSQDRTGLFETQYF. The CDR3 bases are TGTGCCAGCAGCCAAGATCGGACAGGACTTTTCGAGACCCAGTACTTC.

This chain connects TRBV7-2 to TRBJ2-2, with 10 bases identical to TRBD1. V shed 3 bases and J 5 bases; nucleotides not matched to a gene: 3. The CDR3 consists of 15 residues. CDR1 and CDR2 (germline): SGHTA, FQGNSA. DNA of the CDR3: TGTGCCAGCAGCTTCGGGACAGGGGTAACCGGGGAGCTGTTTTTT. Encoded protein: CASSFGTGVTGELFF.

This clonotype is a singleton in its sample. The genes are TRBV30 and TRBJ1-1; no clear D gene. With 7 bases removed from V and 10 bases from J, the gap between germline ends came to 16 bases. CDR1 GTSNPN and CDR2 SVGIG come from the germline V gene (reference sequence). CDR3 length equals 11 residues. The CDR3 region is CASSLGQRAFF. CDR3 DNA sequence: TGTGCCTCATCGTTAGGGCAACGAGCTTTCTTT.

The rearrangement joins TRBV13 to TRBJ1-2; weak D call: TRBD1 (6 bases). Trimming removed 3 bases at V and 6 bases at J, with 8 bases between. This CDR3 is built from 12 residues. Germline CDR1 reads PRHDT; CDR2 reads FYEKMQ (reference sequence). The CDR3 nucleotides are TGTGCCAGCAGCTTTACAGGGAATGGCTACACCTTC. Protein: CASSFTGNGYTF.